This T cell receptor (beta chain) was retrieved from a study of blood T cell repertoires in COVID-19. Overall study: COVID-19 samples from acute and convalescent phases originated in the United States, Italy and Spain. Sample material is recorded as cDNA or gDNA derived from T cells, B-cell-depleted T cells, or PBMCs.

Trimming cost V 0 bases and J 3 bases, with 17 bases left between them. The CDR3 totals 17 residues. Per the authors' pipeline: Reference gene primer amplification in the assay estimated nucleated cell counts. Profiling relied on immunoSEQ multiplex PCR, and the TCRdb table lists in-frame clones only, not all of them. Clonal size and the V and J genes are those of that table, whereas D and trimming came from the DNA. Of roughly 180,000 clones listed, roughly 76% were seen once; the top ten hold roughly 7.8%. This sequence originates from a woman between 45 and 65 years old with active or convalescent COVID-19. The chain employs TRBV6-7 and TRBJ2-5; D might be TRBD2 (6 bases). TRBV6-7 is flagged as an ORF with uncertain function. The material sequenced was peripheral blood. In nucleotides, the CDR3 is TGTGCCAGCAGTTACTCGGATCAGGCGGGAACCGAAGAGACCCAGTACTTC. It yields the protein CASSYSDQAGTEETQYF.